The 16 T cell receptor beta chains below come from one sample, sequenced in a study of shared clonotypes between healthy human individuals. The table came from immunoSEQ multiplex PCR; TCRdb's copy has only in-frame clones and leaves some out. Found here are about a million clones, more than 65% of them singletons; the top ten hold approximately 1.5%. Sequencing was performed on memory CD4+ T cells sorted from blood. Specified subset: CD45RA-negative fraction. All receptors come from a man younger than 35 in good health.

The rearrangement links TRBV5-6 to TRBJ1-2; TRBD1 agrees at 7 bases. Losses at the gene ends were 4 bases for V and 3 bases for J; bases not matched to a gene: 9. CDR1 and CDR2 (germline): SGHDT, YYEEEE. This CDR3 comprises 15 residues. CDR3 DNA: TGTGCCAGCAGCCGACAGGGTATTTGGGACTATGGCTACACCTTC. Encoded protein: CASSRQGIWDYGYTF.

The chain couples TRBV6-6 to TRBJ2-3; D unresolved. Germline CDR1 is MNHNY and CDR2 is SVGAGI (reference sequence). This CDR3 has 14 amino acids. V dropped 0 bases and J dropped 2 bases, with 6 bases sitting between them. CDR3 residues: CASSYSTATDTQYF. CDR3 coding DNA: TGTGCCAGCAGTTACTCAACAGCCACAGATACGCAGTATTTT.

The CDR3 region has the DNA TGTGCCAGCTGTGGGGGCGGGGGACAGAACACTGAAGCTTTCTTT. Its translation: CASCGGGGQNTEAFF. The J gene is TRBJ1-1, the V gene TRBV6-5, with D possibly being TRBD1 (6 bases). V was clipped by 8 bases and J by 1 base, with 17 bases between them. Germline values: CDR1 MNHEY, CDR2 SVGAGI. The CDR3 is 15 residues long.

This chain uses TRBV5-1 with TRBJ1-1; D is possibly TRBD1 (5 bases). V was clipped by 4 bases and J by 3 bases, with 13 bases between them. The CDR3 consists of 14 residues. Germline values: CDR1 SGHRS, CDR2 YFSETQ. The CDR3 sequence: CASSRGRLDTEAFF. CDR3 in DNA: TGCGCCAGCAGCCGGGGACGCCTAGACACTGAAGCTTTCTTT.

This clone was found once. This rearrangement joins TRBV6-1 to TRBJ1-3; D is unclear. This CDR3 has 16 residues. V gave up 1 base and J gave up 3 bases, with 13 bases separating them. Looked up from germline, CDR1 is MNHNS and CDR2 is SASEGT. The CDR3 loop reads CASSEVGKLGGNTIYF. The CDR3 nucleotides read TGTGCCAGCAGTGAAGTGGGAAAATTGGGTGGAAACACCATATATTTT.

In this sample, this clone turned up once. The chain joins TRBV4-3 to TRBJ2-2, with D unclear. Germline lookup yields CDR1 LGHNA and CDR2 YSLEER. The CDR3 length is 12 residues. With 4 bases removed from V and 3 bases from J, the gap between germline ends came to 3 bases. CDR3 DNA sequence: TGCGCCAGCAGCCCCCACACCGGGGAGCTGTTTTTT. It specifies CASSPHTGELFF.

The chain recombines TRBV5-6 with TRBJ2-1; 10 bases match TRBD2. This CDR3 is built from 18 residues. Germline-derived CDR1 and CDR2 are SGHDT and YYEEEE. V shed 4 bases and J 8 bases; nucleotides not matched to a gene: 18. The CDR3 here is CASSPGLAEPLLSDEQFF. In DNA form, the CDR3 reads TGTGCCAGCAGCCCCGGACTAGCGGAACCCCTACTGTCGGATGAGCAGTTCTTC.

This chain joins TRBV6-1 and TRBJ2-7; a possible D gene is TRBD2 (6 bases). V lost 3 bases to trimming and J lost 4 bases, with 16 bases between them. Per the germline V gene, CDR1 is MNHNS and CDR2 is SASEGT. CDR3 length: 15 residues. In DNA, the CDR3 is TGTGCCAGCAGTGATAAGGTGGGACTTAGATACGAGCAGTACTTC. This translates into CASSDKVGLRYEQYF.

The J gene is TRBJ2-2, the V gene TRBV10-1; D possibly uses TRBD1 or TRBD2 (6 bases each). The CDR3 covers 14 residues. The V gene lost 7 bases and the J gene lost 2 bases, with 11 bases spanning the gap. CDR1 is WNHNN and CDR2 is SYGVQD in the germline V gene (reference sequence). The DNA of the CDR3 is TGCGCCAGCACCCCCGGGGGCAACACCGGGGAGCTGTTTTTT. It codes for CASTPGGNTGELFF.

The chain couples TRBV7-2 to TRBJ2-7; D is unclear. The germline CDR1 and CDR2 sequences are SGHTA and FQGNSA. Trimming left V 1 base short and J 2 bases short, with 12 bases between. The CDR3 has 15 residues. CDR3 sequence reads: CASSLVGNLAYEQYF. DNA for the CDR3: TGTGCCAGCAGCTTAGTGGGGAACCTCGCCTACGAGCAGTACTTC. Full variable domain (missing parts from reference TRBV7-2 and TRBJ2-7): GAGVSQSPSNKVTEKGKDVELRCDPISGHTALYWYRQSLGQGLEFLIYFQGNSAPDKSGLPSDRFSAERTGGSVSTLTIQRTQQEDSAVYLCASSLVGNLAYEQYFGPGTRLTVT.

V and J are TRBV19 and TRBJ1-1, with a possible D match to TRBD1 (6 bases). This CDR3 region has 17 residues. V was trimmed by 4 bases and J by 2 bases, leaving 20 bases between them. In germline, CDR1 is LNHDA, CDR2 SQIVND (reference sequence). In nucleotides, the CDR3 is TGTGCCAGTAGTAGACCACCAGGACAGTCTTTTAACACTGAAGCTTTCTTT. It yields the protein CASSRPPGQSFNTEAFF.

This clone occurred a few times. The V call is TRBV30, the J call TRBJ1-1; D uncertain. CDR1 and CDR2 from the germline V gene are GTSNPN and SVGIG (reference sequence). Trimming took off 3 bases at V and 4 bases at J, with 9 bases between the two ends. The CDR3 runs 12 residues. Here the CDR3 DNA reads TGTGCCTGGAGGCGGGGTAGCACTGAAGCTTTCTTT. It specifies CAWRRGSTEAFF.

The rearrangement joins TRBV30 to TRBJ2-3, with TRBD2 identical over 8 bases. The germline V gene encodes CDR1 GTSNPN and CDR2 SVGIG (reference sequence). V trimming: 2 bases; J trimming: 6 bases; junction bases outside the gene matches: 4. The CDR3 totals 13 residues. The chain's CDR3 is CAWSPGLGDTQYF. The CDR3 DNA follows: TGTGCCTGGAGTCCGGGACTAGGGGATACGCAGTATTTT.

The V call is TRBV23-1, the J call TRBJ2-6; D is unclear. TRBV23-1 is identified as an open reading frame with a role that is uncertain. Trimming took 4 bases from V and 5 from J, leaving 21 bases between them. The length of the CDR3 is 18 residues. CDR3 sequence: CASSRFHTQQSRANVLTF. The DNA for the CDR3 is TGCGCCAGCAGTCGCTTCCATACGCAACAAAGTCGGGCCAACGTCCTGACTTTC.

A note on this clone: Other DNA sequences in the sample encode the same CDR3. The rearrangement links TRBV10-3 to TRBJ2-7; 7 bases fit TRBD2. This CDR3 has 15 amino acids. V dropped 0 bases and J dropped 4; count of bases not matched to a gene: 6. In germline, CDR1 is ENHRY, CDR2 SYGVKD. As DNA, the CDR3 is TGTGCCATCAGTGAGTCGACGGGAGGAGGGTACGAGCAGTACTTC. It yields the protein CAISESTGGGYEQYF.

The chain employs TRBV28 and TRBJ2-3; D could derive from TRBD1 or TRBD2 (5 bases each). The V gene lost 5 bases and the J gene lost 6 bases, with 21 bases spanning the gap. The CDR3 spans 16 residues. CDR1 MDHEN and CDR2 SYDVKM come from the germline V gene. The CDR3 here is CASSTLRDLVRDTQYF. CDR3 DNA: TGTGCCAGCAGTACACTCCGGGACCTCGTCCGGGATACGCAGTATTTT.